Listed here are 21 T cell receptor beta chains from one sample, sequenced in a study of T cell responses to AZD1222 COVID-19 vaccine. TCRdb keeps only in-frame clones here, not all; method: immunoSEQ multiplex PCR. The data show around 190,000 clones, about 91% seen once. The sample was peripheral blood, taken on day 0 of AZD1222 vaccination. Source of these receptors: an adult in good health.

This clone was picked up a small number of times. V and J are TRBV28 and TRBJ1-1, with D possibly matching TRBD1 (6 bases). The CDR3 runs 14 residues. Germline CDR1 and CDR2: MDHEN and SYDVKM. Trimming shortened V by 7 bases and J by 0 bases, and 12 bases separated the two germline ends. CDR3 DNA: TGTGCCAGCATAAAGGGGGTTCTGAACACTGAAGCTTTCTTT. Translation: CASIKGVLNTEAFF.

This clone was found a few times. This chain connects TRBV28 to TRBJ1-2, with D unresolved. CDR1 is MDHEN, CDR2 SYDVKM, per germline. With 5 bases removed from V and 4 bases from J, the gap between germline ends came to 17 bases. This CDR3 contains 15 residues. CDR3 amino acids: CASSPPQVAGYGYTF. For the CDR3, the DNA is TGTGCCAGCAGTCCCCCGCAGGTGGCTGGCTATGGCTACACCTTC.

J is TRBJ1-3 and V is TRBV7-2; D is undetermined. Trimming took off 0 bases at V and 4 bases at J, with 4 bases between the two ends. Germline V gene sequence: CDR1 SGHTA, CDR2 FQGNSA. This CDR3 is 13 amino acids long. The CDR3 region has the DNA TGTGCCAGCAGCTTAGCGATGGGAAACACCATATATTTT. Its translation: CASSLAMGNTIYF.

The chain is built from TRBV28 and TRBJ1-2; possible D gene TRBD1, 5 bases. The CDR3 spans 11 residues. Germline CDR1 reads MDHEN; CDR2 reads SYDVKM. V lost 11 bases, J lost 5 bases, and 12 bases lay in between. CDR3 bases: TGTGCCGGGAGGGGAGGGTATGGCTACACCTTC. It translates to CAGRGGYGYTF.

A single count supports this clone. The chain combines TRBV27 with TRBJ1-5; D call uncertain. Germline-derived CDR1 and CDR2 are MNHEY and SMNVEV (reference sequence). The CDR3 is made up of 14 amino acids. The V end lost 8 bases, the J end lost 6 bases, and 17 bases lay between the germline ends. This chain's CDR3 is CASRRSGFIQPQHF. The CDR3 DNA reads as TGTGCCAGCCGGAGGAGCGGGTTCATTCAGCCCCAGCATTTT.

V and J are TRBV4-3 and TRBJ1-2; 8 bases are shared with TRBD1. The CDR3 has 17 amino acids. Germline trimming cut 0 bases from V and 5 bases from J; bases unmatched to any gene: 11. Germline V lookup: CDR1 LGHNA, CDR2 YSLEER. The CDR3 protein is CASSQDLYSRQGYGYTF. CDR3 coding DNA: TGCGCCAGCAGCCAAGATCTTTATTCTAGACAGGGGTATGGCTACACCTTC.

DNA of the CDR3: TGCAGCGTTGATCACGACTACCAAGAGACCCAGTACTTC. This codes for CSVDHDYQETQYF. The chain couples TRBV29-1 to TRBJ2-5; no firm D call. V was cut by 3 bases and J by 0 bases, with 8 bases left in between. Germline V gene lookup returns CDR1 SQVTM and CDR2 ANQGSEA. The CDR3 runs to 13 residues.

The rearrangement joins TRBV11-1 to TRBJ2-1; maybe TRBD2 (5 bases). Germline-derived CDR1 and CDR2 are SGHAT and FQDESV (reference sequence). V lost 5 bases to trimming and J lost 4 bases, with 15 bases between them. The CDR3 length is 15 residues. The CDR3 DNA is TGTGCCAGCAGCCCCCGGACTCTGGGGTACAATGAGCAGTTCTTC. Translated: CASSPRTLGYNEQFF.

This rearrangement joins TRBV7-9 to TRBJ2-1; TRBD1 aligns across 10 bases. The length of the CDR3 is 18 residues. In germline, CDR1 is SEHNR, CDR2 FQNEAQ (reference sequence). V trimming: 4 bases; J trimming: 2 bases; junction bases outside the gene matches: 11. For the CDR3, the DNA is TGTGCCAGCAGCTCCCCGTATCGGACAGGGGGTACCTACAATGAGCAGTTCTTC. Its translation: CASSSPYRTGGTYNEQFF.

The chain joins TRBV30 to TRBJ1-1, with TRBD1 identical over 9 bases. The germline V gene encodes CDR1 GTSNPN and CDR2 SVGIG (reference sequence). The CDR3 length is 13 residues. V was pared by 3 bases and J by 8 bases, with 7 bases of the junction left unmatched. CDR3 sequence (DNA): TGTGCCTGGAGGTCAAGAGGGACAGGGGAAGCTTTCTTT. Translating it yields CAWRSRGTGEAFF.

The chain links TRBV30 to TRBJ1-2, with D uncertain. The germline V and J ends were trimmed by 2 bases and 1 base, with 11 bases remaining between them. Germline V CDR1 and CDR2: GTSNPN, SVGIG (reference sequence). The CDR3 loop spans 14 amino acids. This chain's CDR3 is CAWSWSAVNYGYTF. The CDR3 DNA is TGTGCCTGGAGTTGGTCTGCAGTTAACTATGGCTACACCTTC. Together with reference TRBV30 and TRBJ1-2, the CDR3 gives the full variable domain: SQTIHQWPATLVQPVGSPLSLECTVEGTSNPNLYWYRQAAGRGLQLLFYSVGIGQISSEVPQNLSASRPQDRQFILSSKKLLLSDSGFYLCAWSWSAVNYGYTFGSGTRLTVV.

The V gene is TRBV5-1, the J gene TRBJ1-1, with TRBD1 matching over 7 bases. Trimming at V came to 0 bases and at J to 4 bases, leaving 6 bases not matched to a gene. Germline V gives CDR1 SGHRS, CDR2 YFSETQ. This CDR3 contains 15 residues. This CDR3 reads CASSLEGGRGTEAFF. The CDR3 coding sequence is TGCGCCAGCAGCTTGGAAGGGGGCAGGGGCACTGAAGCTTTCTTT.

The rearrangement uses TRBV11-1 and TRBJ2-3, with TRBD2 matching over 7 bases. The CDR3 extends over 15 amino acids. Germline CDR1 is SGHAT and CDR2 is FQDESV (reference sequence). The trim removed 7 bases at V and 4 bases at J, leaving 11 bases unmatched. CDR3 in amino acids: CASTIQRGPSDTQYF. Here the CDR3 DNA reads TGTGCCAGCACAATCCAGCGGGGTCCGTCAGATACGCAGTATTTT.

The V gene is TRBV25-1, the J gene TRBJ1-1; D not certain. Germline lookup yields CDR1 MGHDK and CDR2 SYGVNS. V was trimmed by 10 bases and J by 5 bases, leaving 20 bases between them. The CDR3 is 14 residues long. As DNA, the CDR3 is TGTGCCACCAAACGAATCCGGGTTAGAACTGAAGCTTTCTTT. Protein: CATKRIRVRTEAFF.

This sequence joins TRBV9 and TRBJ1-4, with D perhaps TRBD1 (5 bases). The germline V gene encodes CDR1 SGDLS and CDR2 YYNGEE. This CDR3 spans 15 amino acids. V was trimmed by 3 bases and J by 2 bases, leaving 11 bases between them. The DNA of the CDR3 is TGTGCCAGCAGCGGTAGTGAGGGGACTAATGAAAAACTGTTTTTT. Protein product: CASSGSEGTNEKLFF. Filled out from reference TRBV9 and TRBJ1-4, the complete variable domain reads DSGVTQTPKHLITATGQRVTLRCSPRSGDLSVYWYQQSLDQGLQFLIQYYNGEERAKGNILERFSAQQFPDLHSELNLSSLELGDSALYFCASSGSEGTNEKLFFGSGTQLSVL.

The gene calls are TRBV28 and TRBJ1-6; the D is unclear. This CDR3 spans 16 amino acids. From germline, CDR1 is MDHEN and CDR2 SYDVKM. V was clipped by 1 base and J by 0 bases, with 7 bases between them. The DNA for the CDR3 is TGTGCCAGCAGTTTATTCTCAAGCTCCTATAATTCACCCCTCCACTTT. It is translated as CASSLFSSSYNSPLHF.

J is TRBJ2-7 and V is TRBV2, with TRBD1 matching 10 bases. Per the germline V gene, CDR1 is SNHLY and CDR2 is FYNNEI. The CDR3 loop spans 13 amino acids. J lost 6 bases, V lost 6 bases, and 5 bases had no gene match. CDR3 bases: TGTGCCAGCAGGGGGACAGGGGTTACCGAGCAGTACTTC. Its protein product is CASRGTGVTEQYF. The full variable domain, with the rest looked up from reference TRBV2 and TRBJ2-7, is EPEVTQTPSHQVTQMGQEVILRCVPISNHLYFYWYRQILGQKVEFLVSFYNNEISEKSEIFDDQFSVERPDGSNFTLKIRSTKLEDSAMYFCASRGTGVTEQYFGPGTRLTVT.

The chain links TRBV7-6 to TRBJ1-5, with unresolved D. Germline loops: CDR1 SGHVS, CDR2 FNYEAQ. Trimming shortened V by 0 bases and J by 4 bases, and 4 bases separated the two germline ends. This CDR3 has 13 residues. The CDR3 region has the DNA TGTGCCAGCAGCTTAGCCAAGAATCAGCCCCAGCATTTT. Its translation is CASSLAKNQPQHF.

The J gene is TRBJ2-5, the V gene TRBV7-9; D ambiguous. The V gene's germline CDR1 is SEHNR and CDR2 FQNEAQ (reference sequence). This CDR3 comprises 14 residues. With 1 base removed from V and 4 bases from J, the gap between germline ends came to 10 bases. The CDR3 protein is CASSLDLLRETQYF. For the CDR3, the DNA is TGTGCCAGCAGCTTAGATTTGCTCCGAGAGACCCAGTACTTC.

This chain connects TRBV4-2 to TRBJ2-7; D remains unclear. V was trimmed by 2 bases and J by 4 bases, leaving 3 bases between them. CDR1 is LGHNA, CDR2 YNFKEQ, per germline. The CDR3 is 11 residues long. The CDR3 here is CASSQRYEQYF. The DNA of the CDR3 is TGTGCCAGCAGCCAACGATACGAGCAGTACTTC.

The CDR3 here is CASSGWGGGDEQFF. DNA for the CDR3: TGTGCCAGCTCCGGGTGGGGAGGGGGCGATGAGCAGTTCTTC. The chain uses TRBV6-1 and TRBJ2-1; D tentatively fits TRBD1 or TRBD2 (7 bases each). V lost 8 bases and J 8 bases, leaving 19 bases between the germline ends. CDR3 length: 14 amino acids. Germline V CDR1 and CDR2: MNHNS, SASEGT.